A selection of T cell receptor beta chains follows, all from one sample in a study of shared clonotypes between healthy human individuals. Clones were sequenced by immunoSEQ multiplex PCR, and TCRdb holds only the in-frame ones, with some missing. The table lists about 460,000 clones, roughly three quarters of them singletons, with about 12% in the top ten. Sequencing was done on a sample of PBMCs. Receptors were obtained from a woman in her forties in good health. Some clones in this sample may be carry-over from other donors' samples. CDR3s include the opening cysteine and the closing phenylalanine or tryptophan. A D gene is named only where the DNA matches it firmly. Clone size is shown for a subset of rows, as once, few, many or a class of expanded clone.

V: TRBV11-3
size: .
J: TRBJ2-1
D: TRBD2
DNA: TGTGCCAGCAGCTTAGAAGGCGGGCTAGCGGGAGACAATGAGCAGTTCTTC
CDR3: CASSLEGGLAGDNEQFF

V: TRBV6-6
size: .
J: TRBJ2-2
D: .
DNA: TGTGCCAGCAGTTATTCGGGCGTGAAGACCGGGGAGCTGTTTTTT
CDR3: CASSYSGVKTGELFF

V: TRBV5-1
size: once
J: TRBJ2-7
D: TRBD2
DNA: TGCGCCAGCAGTTTGACTAGCGGGCCTTCCTACGAGCAGTACTTC
CDR3: CASSLTSGPSYEQYF

V: TRBV27
size: .
J: TRBJ1-4
D: .
DNA: TGTGCCAGCCGCAGGGGTCCTAATGAAAAACTGTTTTTT
CDR3: CASRRGPNEKLFF

V: TRBV28
size: .
J: TRBJ2-4
D: TRBD2
DNA: TGTGCCAGCAGTTTAAATCTAGCGGGAGCGCGGGGCCAAAACATTCAGTACTTC
CDR3: CASSLNLAGARGQNIQYF

V: TRBV30
size: .
J: TRBJ1-4
D: .
DNA: TGTGCCTGGACAGGACAGTACTTTGCAACTAATGAAAAACTGTTTTTT
CDR3: CAWTGQYFATNEKLFF

V: TRBV7-3
size: .
J: TRBJ2-5
D: .
DNA: TGTGCCAGCAGCTCCGGCGCGGGCAGGGCAGAGACCCAGTACTTC
CDR3: CASSSGAGRAETQYF

V: TRBV30
size: .
J: TRBJ2-2
D: TRBD2
DNA: TGTGCTTCCCGCGGGAGGGTTACCGGGGAGCTGTTTTTT
CDR3: CASRGRVTGELFF

V: TRBV10-3
size: .
J: TRBJ2-1
D: TRBD1
DNA: TGTGCCATCAGTGATACCCGCGGGCAGGGGGCGTGGAATGAGCAGTTCTTC
CDR3: CAISDTRGQGAWNEQFF

V: TRBV7-3
size: few
J: TRBJ2-6
D: .
DNA: TGTGCCAGCAGCTCTGGCGGGGCCAACGTCCTGACTTTC
CDR3: CASSSGGANVLTF

V: TRBV28
size: .
J: TRBJ2-1
D: TRBD2
DNA: TGTGCCAGCAGACCCTTGGGCGGGGGGCGCTACAATGAGCAGTTCTTC
CDR3: CASRPLGGGRYNEQFF

V: TRBV28
size: .
J: TRBJ1-1
D: .
DNA: TGTGCCAGCAAGCGGGGACTCGATGGACGAGGCACTGAAGCTTTCTTT
CDR3: CASKRGLDGRGTEAFF

V: TRBV28
size: .
J: TRBJ1-5
D: TRBD1
DNA: TGTGCCAGCAGTCCGCGTTGGAGGGGGCTTGTTCAGCCCCAGCATTTT
CDR3: CASSPRWRGLVQPQHF

V: TRBV5-1
size: .
J: TRBJ2-2
D: .
DNA: TGCGCCAGCAGCTTGCAGGGAGGTGGGACCGGGGAGCTGTTTTTT
CDR3: CASSLQGGGTGELFF

V: TRBV14
size: few
J: TRBJ2-7
D: .
DNA: TGTGCCAGCAGCCAAGATCAAGTACCCTACGAGCAGTACTTC
CDR3: CASSQDQVPYEQYF

V: TRBV29-1
size: .
J: TRBJ1-1
D: .
DNA: TGCAGCGCTCTCTGGGAGGAGGACACTGAAGCTTTCTTT
CDR3: CSALWEEDTEAFF

V: TRBV10-3
size: many
J: TRBJ2-7
D: TRBD2
DNA: TGTGCCAGCGGTATAGCGGGATCTGGGGTCGAGCAGTACTTC
CDR3: CASGIAGSGVEQYF

V: TRBV10-2
size: .
J: TRBJ2-2
D: TRBD1
DNA: TGCGCCAGCAGTGATGGTCGGGACAGGGGAACCGGGGAGCTGTTTTTT
CDR3: CASSDGRDRGTGELFF

V: TRBV18
size: .
J: TRBJ2-2
D: .
DNA: TGTGCCAGCTCTCCCGGGCAAAACACCGGGGAGCTGTTTTTT
CDR3: CASSPGQNTGELFF

V: TRBV10-1
size: .
J: TRBJ2-7
D: .
DNA: TGCGCCAGCAGGCGTGACAGGGAGGGTCCCTACGAGCAGTACTTC
CDR3: CASRRDREGPYEQYF

V: TRBV10-1
size: many
J: TRBJ2-5
D: .
DNA: TGCGCCAGCAGCGACCGGGCCTCCACGACAGAGACCCAGTACTTC
CDR3: CASSDRASTTETQYF

V: TRBV29-1
size: .
J: TRBJ1-1
D: .
DNA: TGCAGCGGTGAACGGGTGAACTCTGAAGCTTTCTTT
CDR3: CSGERVNSEAFF